This T cell receptor (beta chain) was obtained from a study of T cell responses to AZD1222 COVID-19 vaccine. Study-level results: A reported finding is that nearly half of spike-specific TCRs target unmutated variant regions. Baseline serology detected seropositivity in only a handful of AZD1222 recipients. Elevations in Spike-specific TCR breadth and depth followed administration of two AZD1222 doses. Spike was spanned by vaccine-associated CD4 TCRs, which were dominant at 160-218 and 743-854.

Here immunoSEQ multiplex PCR was the method, and the copy in TCRdb shows in-frame clones only, minus some. Altogether over 120,000 clones are present, approximately 94% being singletons, with the ten largest covering about 8.6%. This clone showed up just once. Its specificity is unknown. Germline V gene data show CDR1 as SGHDT and CDR2 as YYEEEE. CDR3 length equals 13 residues. Trimming shortened V by 4 bases and J by 0 bases, and 6 bases separated the two germline ends. V usage is TRBV5-6 and J usage is TRBJ2-3; D is undetermined. The receptor was derived from an adult in good health. The material sequenced was peripheral blood, taken on day 0 of AZD1222 vaccination. The CDR3 sequence: CASSQSSTDTQYF. DNA of the CDR3: TGTGCCAGCAGCCAGAGCAGCACAGATACGCAGTATTTT.